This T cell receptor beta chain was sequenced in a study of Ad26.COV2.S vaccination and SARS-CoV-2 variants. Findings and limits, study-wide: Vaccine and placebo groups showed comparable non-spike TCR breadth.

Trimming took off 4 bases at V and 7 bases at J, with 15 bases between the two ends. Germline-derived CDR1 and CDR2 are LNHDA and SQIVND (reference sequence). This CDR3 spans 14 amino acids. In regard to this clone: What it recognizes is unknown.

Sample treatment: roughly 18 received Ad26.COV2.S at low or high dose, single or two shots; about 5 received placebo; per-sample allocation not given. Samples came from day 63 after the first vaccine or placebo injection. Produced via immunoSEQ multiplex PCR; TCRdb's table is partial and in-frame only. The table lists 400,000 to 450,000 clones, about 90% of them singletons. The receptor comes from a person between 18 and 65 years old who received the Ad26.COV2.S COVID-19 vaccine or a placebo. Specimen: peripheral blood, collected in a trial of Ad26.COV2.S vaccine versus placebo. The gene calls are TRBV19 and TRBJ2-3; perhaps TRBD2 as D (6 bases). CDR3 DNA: TGTGCCAGTAGTACCCCTCGGGACTTCTATACGCAGTATTTT. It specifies CASSTPRDFYTQYF. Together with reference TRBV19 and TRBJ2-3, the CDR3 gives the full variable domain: DGGITQSPKYLFRKEGQNVTLSCEQNLNHDAMYWYRQDPGQGLRLIYYSQIVNDFQKGDIAEGYSVSREKKESFPLTVTSAQKNPTAFYLCASSTPRDFYTQYFGPGTRLTVL.